These T cell receptor beta chains were read from a single sample in a study of response to subunit inactivated influenza vaccine. TCRdb reprocessed the RT-PCR reads with MiXCR, giving one entry per CDR3 protein. Of about 780,000 distinct CDR3 sequences in the sample, approximately 18% were seen once. The sample was PBMCs from blood, taken more than 4 days after vaccination. The receptor set was obtained from a man aged 45-65 years who received an inactivated influenza vaccine. The CDR3 runs from the conserved cysteine through the conserved F or W. Each record gives: J gene, clone size, D gene, V gene, CDR3 protein, CDR3 DNA. A D gene is named only where the DNA matches it firmly. Where a row states a size, it is once, few, many or the class of an expanded clone; other rows omit it.

j_gene: TRBJ1-2; abundance: few; d_gene: NA; v_gene: TRBV7-2; CDR3aa: CASVLTDYGYTF; CDR3nt: TGTGCCAGCGTCCTCACGGACTATGGCTACACCTTC
j_gene: TRBJ1-4; abundance: many; d_gene: NA; v_gene: TRBV6-1; CDR3aa: CARADEKLFF; CDR3nt: TGTGCCAGGGCGGATGAAAAACTGTTTTTT
j_gene: TRBJ2-1; abundance: NA; d_gene: NA; v_gene: TRBV7-8; CDR3aa: CASSHRDVFSEYNEQFF; CDR3nt: TGTGCCAGCAGCCATCGGGACGTTTTTTCGGAGTACAATGAGCAGTTCTTC
j_gene: TRBJ2-1; abundance: few; d_gene: TRBD2; v_gene: TRBV6-5; CDR3aa: CASSYGFGTSGNNEQFF; CDR3nt: TGTGCCAGCAGTTACGGGTTTGGGACTAGCGGGAACAATGAGCAGTTCTTC
j_gene: TRBJ2-3; abundance: NA; d_gene: NA; v_gene: TRBV12-3/TRBV12-4; CDR3aa: CASSKGQLSTDTQYF; CDR3nt: TGTGCCAGCAGTAAAGGACAGCTAAGCACAGATACGCAGTATTTT
j_gene: TRBJ1-5; abundance: few; d_gene: TRBD1; v_gene: TRBV6-1; CDR3aa: CASSPLPTGYSNQPQHF; CDR3nt: TGTGCCAGCAGCCCCCTCCCGACAGGGTATAGCAATCAGCCCCAGCATTTT
j_gene: TRBJ1-2; abundance: few; d_gene: NA; v_gene: TRBV5-1; CDR3aa: CASSLASGGKAYGYTF; CDR3nt: TGCGCCAGCAGCTTGGCCTCCGGAGGGAAGGCGTATGGCTACACCTTC
j_gene: TRBJ2-3; abundance: many; d_gene: TRBD1; v_gene: TRBV12-3/TRBV12-4; CDR3aa: CASSLDRGSDTQYF; CDR3nt: TGTGCCAGCAGTTTGGACAGGGGATCAGATACGCAGTATTTT
j_gene: TRBJ1-2; abundance: NA; d_gene: TRBD1; v_gene: TRBV11-1; CDR3aa: CASSQPGQGYRANYGYTF; CDR3nt: TGTGCCAGCAGCCAACCGGGACAGGGATATCGAGCTAACTATGGCTACACCTTC
j_gene: TRBJ1-1; abundance: NA; d_gene: NA; v_gene: TRBV3-1; CDR3aa: CASSQVGVTEAFF; CDR3nt: TGTGCCAGCAGCCAAGTGGGGGTCACTGAAGCTTTCTTT
j_gene: TRBJ2-2; abundance: NA; d_gene: NA; v_gene: TRBV6-5; CDR3aa: CASSYGTRLTGELFF; CDR3nt: TGTGCCAGCAGTTACGGGACACGTCTTACCGGGGAGCTGTTTTTT
j_gene: TRBJ1-1; abundance: NA; d_gene: NA; v_gene: TRBV6-1; CDR3aa: CATTGPIQDTEAFF; CDR3nt: TGTGCCACCACGGGGCCGATTCAGGACACTGAAGCTTTCTTT
j_gene: TRBJ2-5; abundance: NA; d_gene: NA; v_gene: TRBV6-5; CDR3aa: CASSYAALGETQYF; CDR3nt: TGTGCCAGCAGTTACGCAGCCCTCGGAGAGACCCAGTACTTC
j_gene: TRBJ2-1; abundance: NA; d_gene: TRBD1; v_gene: TRBV7-2; CDR3aa: CASSFTGVSRNEQFF; CDR3nt: TGTGCCAGCAGCTTTACAGGGGTTTCGAGAAATGAGCAGTTCTTC